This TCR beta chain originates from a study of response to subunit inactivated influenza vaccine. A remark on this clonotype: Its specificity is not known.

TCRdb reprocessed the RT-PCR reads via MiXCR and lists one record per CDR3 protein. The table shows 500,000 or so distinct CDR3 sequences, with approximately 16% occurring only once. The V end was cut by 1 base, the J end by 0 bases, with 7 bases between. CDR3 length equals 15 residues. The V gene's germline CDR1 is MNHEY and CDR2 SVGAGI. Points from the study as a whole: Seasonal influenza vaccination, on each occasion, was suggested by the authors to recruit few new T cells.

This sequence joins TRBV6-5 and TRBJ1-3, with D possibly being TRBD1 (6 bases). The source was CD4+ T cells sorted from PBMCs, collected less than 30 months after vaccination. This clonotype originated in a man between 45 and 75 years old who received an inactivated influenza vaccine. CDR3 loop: CASSYLGASGNTIYF. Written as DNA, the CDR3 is TGTGCCAGCAGTTACTTGGGGGCCTCTGGAAACACCATATATTTT.